This T cell receptor beta chain emerged from a study of a mutant IDH1 vaccine in newly diagnosed glioma. About the research overall: Vaccine administration was initiated 4-6 weeks following radiotherapy alone, or with temozolomide cycles. Standard pretreatment was either radiotherapy, temozolomide, or, for most, radiochemotherapy with temozolomide.

Time point meaning: week 35, safety follow-up. Every vaccine dose comprised 300 ug of mutant IDH1 20-mer peptide plus topical imiquimod. Tumors from donors were new WHO grade 3 or 4 IDH1-mutant astrocytomas with ATRX loss. With regard to this clone: Its antigen is still unknown.

The CDR3 consists of 15 residues. The V segment lost 7 bases and the J segment 5 bases; nucleotides outside the gene matches: 9. Germline CDR1 SGHRS, CDR2 YFSETQ. TCRdb keeps only in-frame clones here, not all; method: immunoSEQ multiplex PCR. The sample has some 60,000 clones, roughly four fifths seen once; the top ten hold under 6%. The sequences come from PBMCs, collected from a glioma patient whose treatment included an IDH1 peptide vaccine. This clonotype was sampled from a man aged 35-49 years with glioma. This rearrangement joins TRBV5-1 to TRBJ2-2, with TRBD1 matching 9 bases. The CDR3 is CASRWTGVSTGELFF. As DNA, the CDR3 is TGCGCCAGCCGATGGACAGGGGTCTCTACCGGGGAGCTGTTTTTT.